What follows describes a single T cell receptor beta chain. Its antigen is currently unknown. The data belong to a study of beta chain features in type 1 diabetes. Findings and caveats of the study: No resolution was reached here on whether HLA type influences TCRB rearrangement. PCR might favor shorter templates, equally in patients and controls.

The whole isolated RNA underwent reverse transcription, so sequencing captured expressed TCRB transcripts. The method was immunoSEQ multiplex PCR; TCRdb's version includes in-frame clones alone and lacks a portion of them. The sample holds 310,000 or so clones, 8% seen once. CDR1 and CDR2 (germline): ENHRY, SYGVKD. With V trimmed by 5 bases and J by 5 bases, 10 bases remained unmatched. This CDR3 comprises 15 residues. This receptor was obtained from a woman between 18 and 29 years old in good health. The sequenced sample consisted of central memory CD4+ T cells from blood. The chain employs TRBV10-3 and TRBJ2-5; 8 positions match TRBD1. The CDR3 bases are TGTGCCATCAGTTCCCGGACAGGGACAAGGGAGACCCAGTACTTC. Encoded protein: CAISSRTGTRETQYF.